These 19 T cell receptor beta chains originate from one sample sequenced in a study of T cell responses to AZD1222 COVID-19 vaccine. TCRdb's copy holds only in-frame clones and misses some; the assay was immunoSEQ multiplex PCR. The sample contains tens of thousands of clones, approximately 90% of which appear only once. The material sequenced was peripheral blood, taken on day 0 of MenACWY control vaccination. The receptors shown here come from an adult in good health.

This chain connects TRBV19 to TRBJ2-5; tentatively, D is TRBD2 (5 bases). This CDR3 is built from 11 residues. The germline V gene has CDR1 LNHDA and CDR2 SQIVND (reference sequence). Trimming left V 6 bases short and J 3 bases short, with 5 bases between. As DNA, the CDR3 is TGTGCCAGTAGCGGGAAAGAGACCCAGTACTTC. It encodes CASSGKETQYF.

The V call is TRBV7-2, the J call TRBJ1-1, with TRBD1 as a possible D gene (5 bases). Germline V gene lookup returns CDR1 SGHTA and CDR2 FQGNSA. V shed 5 bases and J shed 0 bases, with 16 bases lying between them. This CDR3 contains 16 residues. CDR3 in amino acids: CASSPMGRALNTEAFF. The DNA for the CDR3 is TGTGCCAGCAGCCCGATGGGACGCGCCTTGAACACTGAAGCTTTCTTT. Based on the CDR3 plus reference TRBV7-2 and TRBJ1-1, the full variable domain is GAGVSQSPSNKVTEKGKDVELRCDPISGHTALYWYRQSLGQGLEFLIYFQGNSAPDKSGLPSDRFSAERTGGSVSTLTIQRTQQEDSAVYLCASSPMGRALNTEAFFGQGTRLTVV.

The rearrangement joins TRBV28 to TRBJ2-2; D is unresolved. The CDR3 extends over 12 amino acids. Germline V lookup: CDR1 MDHEN, CDR2 SYDVKM. V lost 5 bases, J lost 6 bases, and 7 bases lay in between. For the CDR3, the DNA is TGTGCCAGCAGTCCACTCTCCGGGGAGCTGTTTTTT. Translated, it gives CASSPLSGELFF.

This chain uses TRBV7-2 with TRBJ2-6; 9 bases are a match to TRBD1. The length of the CDR3 is 17 residues. With 6 bases clipped from V and 2 bases from J, the junction kept 8 bases outside the gene matches. Germline V gene sequence: CDR1 SGHTA, CDR2 FQGNSA. CDR3 sequence reads: CASRFDRGGPGANVLTF. DNA of the CDR3: TGTGCCAGCAGGTTTGACAGGGGGGGACCTGGGGCCAACGTCCTGACTTTC.

The rearrangement uses TRBV18 and TRBJ1-1; 9 bases map to TRBD1. This CDR3 is built from 16 residues. Per germline, CDR1 KGHSH and CDR2 LQKENI. Unmatched junction bases numbered 6, after V lost 4 bases and J lost 0 bases. As DNA, the CDR3 is TGTGCCAGCTCACTGGGGACAGGGAAGATGAACACTGAAGCTTTCTTT. The encoded protein is CASSLGTGKMNTEAFF.

V usage is TRBV28 and J usage is TRBJ1-2; 7 bases line up with TRBD1. The CDR3 consists of 17 residues. Germline V gene sequence: CDR1 MDHEN, CDR2 SYDVKM. Trimming removed 7 bases from V and 6 bases from J; junction bases left unmatched: 20. The CDR3 nucleotides read TGTGCCAGCATCAGTTCCGACAGGGTCACGTTTTTAGATGGCTACACCTTC. Translation: CASISSDRVTFLDGYTF.

The CDR3 DNA reads TGCGCCAGCAGTGAGGCCGAGACTAGCGGGGTTACGAAGCAGTACTTC. It encodes CASSEAETSGVTKQYF. The chain uses TRBV10-1 and TRBJ2-7; 11 bases align to TRBD2. This CDR3 region has 16 residues. V lost 2 bases and J lost 8; bases outside the gene matches: 11. The V gene's germline CDR1 is WNHNN and CDR2 SYGVQD (reference sequence).

The rearrangement links TRBV5-4 to TRBJ2-1; D remains unclear. V was pared by 4 bases and J by 7 bases, with 9 bases between. CDR3 size: 12 residues. Germline V lookup: CDR1 SGHNT, CDR2 YYREEE (reference sequence). The CDR3 loop is CASSPDENEQFF. CDR3 coding DNA: TGTGCCAGCAGCCCCGATGAAAATGAGCAGTTCTTC.

The chain joins TRBV11-1 to TRBJ1-6; the D is unclear. Trimming removed 1 base at V and 9 bases at J, with 13 bases between. This CDR3 spans 15 amino acids. Per germline, CDR1 SGHAT and CDR2 FQDESV (reference sequence). The CDR3 region has the DNA TGTGCCAGCAGCTTAGGCGGTTCGGCTTTTTCACCCCTCCACTTT. It is translated as CASSLGGSAFSPLHF.

This chain uses TRBV12-3 or TRBV12-4 with TRBJ2-2; D remains ambiguous. This CDR3 is 13 amino acids long. Trimming removed 3 bases at V and 5 bases at J, with 7 bases between. The CDR3 region is CASSLTITGELFF. DNA for the CDR3: TGTGCCAGCAGTTTGACGATTACCGGGGAGCTGTTTTTT.

This CDR3 reads CASNSFRRDSPLHF. The CDR3 coding sequence is TGTGCCAGCAATAGCTTCCGGAGAGATTCACCCCTCCACTTT. The J gene is TRBJ1-6, the V gene TRBV2; D is unresolved. V lost 7 bases, J lost 8 bases, and 15 bases lay in between. The germline CDR1 and CDR2 sequences are SNHLY and FYNNEI. This CDR3 contains 14 residues.

In DNA, the CDR3 is TGTGCCAGCAGGCCCGGGACAGTGCCCTACGAGCAGTACTTC. Its translation: CASRPGTVPYEQYF. This rearrangement joins TRBV2 to TRBJ2-7; 7 bases line up with TRBD1. V lost 6 bases and J lost 2; bases outside the gene matches: 7. CDR1 is SNHLY and CDR2 is FYNNEI in the germline V gene. The CDR3 extends over 14 amino acids.

The chain links TRBV28 to TRBJ1-1; D remains unclear. There are 13 residues in the CDR3. Germline V CDR1 and CDR2: MDHEN, SYDVKM. The V end was cut by 6 bases, the J end by 8 bases, with 16 bases between. CDR3 sequence: CASRGGVGREAFF. CDR3 nucleotides: TGTGCCAGCAGGGGCGGGGTCGGAAGGGAAGCTTTCTTT. Together with reference TRBV28 and TRBJ1-1, the CDR3 gives the full variable domain: DVKVTQSSRYLVKRTGEKVFLECVQDMDHENMFWYRQDPGLGLRLIYFSYDVKMKEKGDIPEGYSVSREKKERFSLILESASTNQTSMYLCASRGGVGREAFFGQGTRLTVV.

This sequence joins TRBV7-9 and TRBJ2-1; a weak D match, TRBD2 (6 bases). The CDR3 sequence is 15 residues long. The germline V and J ends were trimmed by 5 bases and 4 bases, with 15 bases remaining between them. CDR1 is SEHNR and CDR2 is FQNEAQ in the germline V gene (reference sequence). The CDR3 loop reads CASSPWDGGYNEQFF. The DNA of the CDR3 is TGTGCCAGCAGCCCCTGGGACGGGGGATACAATGAGCAGTTCTTC.

The genes are TRBV7-2 and TRBJ2-7; TRBD1 aligns across 8 bases. The CDR3 contains 15 residues. The V segment lost 7 bases and the J segment 12 bases; nucleotides outside the gene matches: 20. Germline V lookup: CDR1 SGHTA, CDR2 FQGNSA. The CDR3 protein is CASTPTPGQDRFRYF. The CDR3 DNA follows: TGTGCCAGCACCCCGACGCCGGGACAGGACCGTTTCAGGTACTTC.

The table lists this clone with many counts. The V call is TRBV7-9, the J call TRBJ1-5, with D perhaps TRBD1 (5 bases). Trimming cost V 4 bases and J 6 bases, with 10 bases left between them. The CDR3 extends over 13 amino acids. Germline lookup yields CDR1 SEHNR and CDR2 FQNEAQ (reference sequence). This chain's CDR3 is CASSSPGGQPQHF. The CDR3 coding sequence is TGTGCCAGCAGCTCCCCCGGGGGTCAGCCCCAGCATTTT.

The rearrangement joins TRBV6-5 to TRBJ2-1; 9 bases line up with TRBD2. From germline, CDR1 is MNHEY and CDR2 SVGAGI. This CDR3 comprises 14 residues. V gave up 6 bases and J gave up 6 bases; unmatched junction bases: 6. CDR3 protein: CASRGTSRGNEQFF. The CDR3 DNA is TGTGCCAGCAGGGGGACTAGCAGGGGCAATGAGCAGTTCTTC.

This chain uses TRBV2 with TRBJ2-3; D possibly corresponds to TRBD2 (6 bases). The germline V and J ends were trimmed by 3 bases and 0 bases, with 13 bases remaining between them. In germline, CDR1 is SNHLY, CDR2 FYNNEI. This CDR3 has 16 amino acids. The CDR3 DNA sequence: TGTGCCAGCAGTGATGGGGTAGCGGTTAGCACAGATACGCAGTATTTT. Its protein is CASSDGVAVSTDTQYF.

This clone has just one count. V gene TRBV27 combines with J gene TRBJ1-3, with 7 nucleotides matching TRBD1. Germline assignment: CDR1 MNHEY and CDR2 SMNVEV (reference sequence). The CDR3 is made up of 18 amino acids. V lost 5 bases and J lost 0; bases outside the gene matches: 13. In nucleotides, the CDR3 is TGTGCCAGCAGTCGTTTCGGACAGGCTTCGCCCTCTGGAAACACCATATATTTT. Translation gives CASSRFGQASPSGNTIYF.